The 25 T cell receptor beta chains in this list originate from one sample, sequenced in a study of human T cells and chemical hapten exposure. TCRdb independently ran MiXCR on the RACE reads; one entry per CDR3 protein. The repertoire holds some 45,000 distinct CDR3 sequences, with around 4.5% as singletons. The time point: healthy volunteer bleed at 2 weeks. The starting material, unfractionated whole blood, was used for total RNA extraction. The sequenced material came from whole blood. These receptors were taken from a human donor in good health. Some clones in this sample may be carry-over from other donors' samples.

This clonotype was recorded a few times. The chain employs TRBV28 and TRBJ2-7, with 10 nucleotides matching TRBD2. J was trimmed by 7 bases and V by 2 bases; bases with no gene match: 5. CDR1 and CDR2 (germline): MDHEN, SYDVKM. This CDR3 spans 14 amino acids. CDR3 protein: CASSLLLAGREQYF. In DNA, the CDR3 is TGTGCCAGCAGTTTACTACTAGCGGGGCGGGAGCAGTACTTC. Together with reference TRBV28 and TRBJ2-7, the CDR3 gives the full variable domain: DVKVTQSSRYLVKRTGEKVFLECVQDMDHENMFWYRQDPGLGLRLIYFSYDVKMKEKGDIPEGYSVSREKKERFSLILESASTNQTSMYLCASSLLLAGREQYFGPGTRLTVT.

There are a few counts of this clonotype. The chain uses TRBV28 and TRBJ1-1, with a possible D match to TRBD1 (5 bases). V was clipped by 1 base and J by 6 bases, with 9 bases between them. The CDR3 length is 13 residues. In germline, CDR1 is MDHEN, CDR2 SYDVKM. CDR3 in DNA: TGTGCCAGCAGTTTATTAGGGGTATCTGAAGCTTTCTTT. This codes for CASSLLGVSEAFF.

This clonotype was recorded a few times. The J gene is TRBJ2-7, the V gene TRBV9; 7 nucleotides line up with TRBD2. This CDR3 is built from 14 residues. Per germline, CDR1 SGDLS and CDR2 YYNGEE. V was clipped by 4 bases and J by 2 bases; unmatched bases: 6. The CDR3 is CASSRGEGTYEQYF. CDR3 DNA sequence: TGTGCCAGCAGCCGAGGGGAGGGAACCTACGAGCAGTACTTC.

Ten or more counts support this clonotype. This chain connects TRBV29-1 to TRBJ2-3, with D tentatively TRBD1 (7 bases). CDR1 and CDR2 from the germline V gene are SQVTM and ANQGSEA. CDR3 length equals 17 residues. The CDR3 reads CCTGVPGGPLGTDTQYF. For the CDR3, the DNA is TGCTGCACAGGGGTCCCTGGGGGGCCCCTCGGCACAGATACGCAGTATTTT.

This chain links TRBV11-2 with TRBJ2-1, with D perhaps matching TRBD2 (5 bases). V shed 3 bases and J shed 4 bases, with 16 bases lying between them. CDR1 SGHAT and CDR2 FQNNGV come from the germline V gene. The CDR3 has 16 amino acids. CDR3 region: CASSFQVGGSYNEQFF. The CDR3 DNA sequence: TGTGCCAGCAGCTTTCAGGTGGGCGGGTCGTACAATGAGCAGTTCTTC. Full variable domain (missing parts from reference TRBV11-2 and TRBJ2-1): EAGVAQSPRYKIIEKRQSVAFWCNPISGHATLYWYQQILGQGPKLLIQFQNNGVVDDSQLPKDRFSAERLKGVDSTLKIQPAKLEDSAVYLCASSFQVGGSYNEQFFGPGTRLTVL.

This clonotype was counted between two and nine times. This chain links TRBV5-4 with TRBJ2-3; D not resolved. Looked up from germline, CDR1 is SGHNT and CDR2 is YYREEE (reference sequence). This CDR3 is built from 16 residues. Trimming removed 4 bases at V and 3 bases at J, with 18 bases between. The CDR3 nucleotides are TGTGCCAGCAGCCCAGGACGGCAGAAGGGAACAGATACGCAGTATTTT. Its translation is CASSPGRQKGTDTQYF.

This clonotype was counted at least ten times. V gene TRBV12-3 or TRBV12-4 combines with J gene TRBJ1-1; the D gene is possibly TRBD1 (5 bases). V lost 7 bases and J 11 bases, leaving 14 bases between the germline ends. The CDR3 covers 11 residues. The CDR3 spells CASKSGVEAFF. CDR3 sequence (DNA): TGTGCCAGCAAATCGGGGGTAGAGGCTTTCTTT.

This clonotype was seen ten or more times. The J gene is TRBJ2-7, the V gene TRBV6-1; 10 nucleotides match TRBD1. CDR3 size: 15 residues. Germline assignment: CDR1 MNHNS and CDR2 SASEGT. Trimming removed 0 bases from V and 4 bases from J; junction bases left unmatched: 3. CDR3 sequence: CASSEAGTGEYEQYF. Here the CDR3 DNA reads TGTGCCAGCAGTGAAGCCGGGACAGGGGAGTACGAGCAGTACTTC.

For the CDR3, the DNA is TGTGCCTGGGGAAGGACAGGGGCCTCGGGACAGCCCCAGCATTTT. Translating it yields CAWGRTGASGQPQHF. This chain uses TRBV30 with TRBJ1-5; TRBD1 matches at 9 bases. Germline V gene sequence: CDR1 GTSNPN, CDR2 SVGIG (reference sequence). CDR3 length equals 15 residues. After removal of 5 bases from V and 7 bases from J, the junction contained 12 bases not matched to a gene. Based on the CDR3 plus reference TRBV30 and TRBJ1-5, the full variable domain is SQTIHQWPATLVQPVGSPLSLECTVEGTSNPNLYWYRQAAGRGLQLLFYSVGIGQISSEVPQNLSASRPQDRQFILSSKKLLLSDSGFYLCAWGRTGASGQPQHFGDGTRLSIL.

The rearrangement uses TRBV6-1 and TRBJ2-2, with 8 positions matching TRBD2. V lost 1 base, J lost 4 bases, and 5 bases stayed unmatched. CDR3 length: 16 amino acids. Germline loops: CDR1 MNHNS, CDR2 SASEGT. The CDR3 here is CASSEGAGRATGELFF. The CDR3 nucleotides read TGTGCCAGCAGTGAAGGGGCCGGGAGGGCCACCGGGGAGCTGTTTTTT.

This clonotype was found many times. The chain is built from TRBV10-3 and TRBJ2-7; perhaps D is TRBD1 or TRBD2 (5 bases each). CDR3 length equals 14 residues. V was trimmed by 3 bases and J by 0 bases, leaving 9 bases between them. Germline assignment: CDR1 ENHRY and CDR2 SYGVKD. The CDR3 region is CAISDPGASYEQYF. The DNA of the CDR3 is TGTGCCATCAGTGATCCCGGGGCCTCCTACGAGCAGTACTTC.

A word on this clonotype: A much larger clone sits a single nucleotide away, making a read error possible. The rearrangement links TRBV11-3 to TRBJ1-1, with 9 bases fitting TRBD1. Germline trimming cut 8 bases from V and 5 bases from J; bases unmatched to any gene: 18. Germline V gene lookup returns CDR1 SGHNT and CDR2 YENEEA. The CDR3 has 17 residues. CDR3 region: CASCRYHRGLDRTEAFF. For the CDR3, the DNA is TGTGCCAGCTGCCGTTACCACAGGGGGCTAGATCGAACTGAAGCTTTCTTT.

There are many counts of this clonotype. The V gene is TRBV10-1, the J gene TRBJ2-7; 10 positions agree with TRBD2. The CDR3 extends over 15 amino acids. The V and J ends lost 0 bases and 4 bases, in that order; junction bases with no gene match: 3. CDR1 is WNHNN, CDR2 SYGVQD, per germline (reference sequence). As DNA, the CDR3 is TGCGCCAGCAGTGAGTCGGCTAGCGGGAGTTACGAGCAGTACTTC. Translating gives CASSESASGSYEQYF.

This clonotype was observed at least ten times. The chain carries TRBV5-4 and TRBJ2-1; no reliable D call. Germline CDR1 is SGHNT and CDR2 is YYREEE (reference sequence). This CDR3 region has 12 residues. Trimming shortened V by 3 bases and J by 7 bases, and 8 bases separated the two germline ends. For the CDR3, the DNA is TGTGCCAGCAGCTGGCCGAAGAATGAGCAGTTCTTC. It is translated as CASSWPKNEQFF.

This clonotype has ten or more counts. The chain joins TRBV28 to TRBJ2-3; 8 bases line up with TRBD2. This CDR3 spans 15 amino acids. The V gene's germline CDR1 is MDHEN and CDR2 SYDVKM. Germline trimming cut 2 bases from V and 0 bases from J; bases unmatched to any gene: 1. CDR3 amino acids: CASSLAGGSTDTQYF. The CDR3 nucleotides read TGTGCCAGCAGTTTAGCGGGAGGAAGCACAGATACGCAGTATTTT.

Turning to this clonotype: Mismatch with germline at one junction end may stem from a read error. The chain recombines TRBV15 with TRBJ1-2, with 7 nucleotides matching TRBD1. Germline V CDR1 and CDR2: LNHNV, YYDKDF (reference sequence). CDR3 size: 14 residues. The CDR3 nucleotides read TGTGCCACCAGCAGAGGTATCACAGGGGTTGGCTACGCCTTC. It translates to CATSRGITGVGYAF.

Here the CDR3 reads CATLWGRANYGYTF. CDR3 sequence (DNA): TGTGCCACCCTATGGGGGCGGGCAAACTATGGCTACACCTTC. The gene calls are TRBV2 and TRBJ1-2; a possible D gene is TRBD1 (6 bases). V shed 10 bases and J shed 2 bases, with 17 bases lying between them. Germline loops: CDR1 SNHLY, CDR2 FYNNEI. The CDR3 is 14 amino acids.

This clonotype was recorded a few times. The chain couples TRBV3-1 to TRBJ1-5; D gene uncertain. This CDR3 has 13 amino acids. Germline CDR1 reads LGHDT; CDR2 reads YNNKEL (reference sequence). V lost 4 bases and J lost 9, with 13 bases in between. CDR3 in DNA: TGTGCCAGCAGCCCCGGGCCCGCGGCGCCCCAGCATTTT. Translating it yields CASSPGPAAPQHF.

V usage is TRBV12-5 and J usage is TRBJ1-6; a possible D gene is TRBD1 (5 bases). Trimming pared 7 bases from V and 0 bases from J, leaving 10 bases between. Germline values: CDR1 LGHNT, CDR2 FRNRAP. This CDR3 region has 15 residues. CDR3 in amino acids: CASDLGASYNSPLHF. CDR3 coding DNA: TGTGCTAGTGATCTCGGGGCCTCCTATAATTCACCCCTCCACTTT.

Many counts were recorded for this clonotype. V and J are TRBV2 and TRBJ1-1, with TRBD1 matching over 7 bases. With V trimmed by 5 bases and J by 0 bases, 12 bases remained unmatched. The CDR3 consists of 17 residues. Germline CDR1 is SNHLY and CDR2 is FYNNEI. CDR3 DNA: TGTGCCAGCAGTATCAATTGGAGACAGGGAATGAACACTGAAGCTTTCTTT. Residues: CASSINWRQGMNTEAFF.

The chain has TRBV20-1 and TRBJ2-1; D is unclear. This CDR3 contains 13 residues. Germline lookup yields CDR1 DFQATT and CDR2 SNEGSKA (reference sequence). The V gene lost 4 bases and the J gene lost 4 bases, with 11 bases spanning the gap. The CDR3 bases are TGCAGTGCTACAAGCCCGAAATACAATGAGCAGTTCTTC. Translated: CSATSPKYNEQFF.

This clonotype was seen ten or more times. The J gene is TRBJ1-6, the V gene TRBV15; 8 positions match TRBD1. Germline V CDR1 and CDR2: LNHNV, YYDKDF (reference sequence). This CDR3 region has 16 residues. V shed 2 bases, J shed 7 bases, and the junction held 7 bases outside the gene matches. The CDR3 coding sequence is TGTGCCACCAGCAGAATACAGGGGGTTGGAAATTCACCCCTCCACTTT. It is translated as CATSRIQGVGNSPLHF.

This clonotype appeared a few times. This chain uses TRBV11-2 with TRBJ2-2; D unresolved. Germline V gene data show CDR1 as SGHAT and CDR2 as FQNNGV. There are 17 residues in the CDR3. The V and J ends lost 3 bases and 2 bases respectively, with 16 bases between them. The CDR3 loop is CASSFLPGNTNTGELFF. The CDR3 nucleotides read TGTGCCAGCAGCTTCCTCCCAGGCAACACAAACACCGGGGAGCTGTTTTTT.

The chain links TRBV28 to TRBJ2-1, with 14 bases aligning to TRBD2. The J segment lost 6 bases and the V segment lost 7 bases, leaving 8 bases of the junction unmatched. The CDR3 has 16 residues. Looked up from germline, CDR1 is MDHEN and CDR2 is SYDVKM. The CDR3 loop is CASTSLGTSGSNEQFF. CDR3 nucleotides: TGTGCCAGCACCTCACTCGGGACTAGCGGGAGCAATGAGCAGTTCTTC.

Ten or more counts support this clonotype. This sequence joins TRBV28 and TRBJ2-5, with 7 nucleotides matching TRBD2. The CDR3 runs 15 residues. CDR1 and CDR2 (germline): MDHEN, SYDVKM. J was trimmed by 2 bases and V by 1 base; bases with no gene match: 4. CDR3 bases: TGTGCCAGCAGTTTATTTTTGCGGGGGCAAGAGACCCAGTACTTC. This encodes CASSLFLRGQETQYF.